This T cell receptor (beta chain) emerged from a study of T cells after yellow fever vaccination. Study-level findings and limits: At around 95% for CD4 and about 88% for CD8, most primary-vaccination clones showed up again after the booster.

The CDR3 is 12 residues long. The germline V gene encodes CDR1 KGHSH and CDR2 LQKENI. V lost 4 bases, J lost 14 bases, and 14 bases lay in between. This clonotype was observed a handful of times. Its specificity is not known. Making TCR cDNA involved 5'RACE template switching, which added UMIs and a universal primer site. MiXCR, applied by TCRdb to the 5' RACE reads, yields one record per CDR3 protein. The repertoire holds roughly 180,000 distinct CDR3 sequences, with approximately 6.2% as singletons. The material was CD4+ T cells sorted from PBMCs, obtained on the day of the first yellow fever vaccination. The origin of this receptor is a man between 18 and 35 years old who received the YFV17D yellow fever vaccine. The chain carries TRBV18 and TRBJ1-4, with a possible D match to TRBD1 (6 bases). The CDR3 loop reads CASSLNRAYLFF. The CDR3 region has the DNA TGTGCCAGCTCACTGAACAGGGCGTATCTGTTTTTT. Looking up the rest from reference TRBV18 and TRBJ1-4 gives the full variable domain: NAGVMQNPRHLVRRRGQEARLRCSPMKGHSHVYWYRQLPEEGLKFMVYLQKENIIDESGMPKERFSAEFPKEGPSILRIQQVVRGDSAAYFCASSLNRAYLFFGSGTQLSVL.